The clone carrying this T cell receptor (beta chain) was counted ten times or more. This sample is part of a study of spatial heterogeneity in lung cancer. Study details: The study observed each unique TCR and UMI combination more than ten times on average in raw reads.

Each molecule of TCR cDNA was tagged with one unique molecular identifier. TCRdb independently ran MiXCR on the 5' RACE reads; one entry per CDR3 protein. The sample lists about 78,000 distinct CDR3 sequences, 7.5% to 9.5% occurring once. The time point here: sample taken at primary tumor resection. The specimen was PBMCs, collected at surgery. The source of this sequence is a male donor with early-stage non-small cell lung cancer.

CDR3 nucleotides: TGCGCCAGCAGCCGACAGGTGAACACCGGGGAGCTGTTTTTT. Residues: CASSRQVNTGELFF. The chain joins TRBV4-1 to TRBJ2-2, with TRBD1 as a possible D gene (6 bases). The CDR3 consists of 14 residues. Trimming cost V 4 bases and J 1 base, with 7 bases left between them. Germline CDR1 MGHRA, CDR2 YSYEKL.